This T cell receptor (beta chain) was captured in a study of Graves' ophthalmopathy and Graves' hyperthyroidism. Study outcomes and limitations: Blood repertoires reportedly contained most expanded thyroid clonotypes above 0.001 frequency. Ophthalmopathy and stable hyperthyroidism were discriminated by a 13-signature model, with around 88% sensitivity and approximately 77% specificity.

CDR1 and CDR2 (germline): SGHRS, YFSETQ. The CDR3 has 14 amino acids. V lost 4 bases and J 4 bases, leaving 14 bases between the germline ends. Having ophthalmopathy, the donors showed moderate-to-severe activity, CAS ≥3 and NOSPECS ≥4, with disease lasting under 3 months. The PBMCs were taken from under 12 ml of fresh peripheral blood. TCR beta CDR3 amplification used RNA transcripts. RT-PCR in the first round used HTBI primers; a second-round multiplex PCR followed. TCRdb redid the calling of the multiplex PCR reads with MiXCR, one entry per CDR3 protein. The sample records hundreds of thousands of distinct CDR3 sequences, approximately 40% being singletons. Ten or more counts support this clonotype. Its antigen is unknown.

The J gene is TRBJ1-2, the V gene TRBV5-1, with D possibly being TRBD1 (5 bases). The material sequenced was peripheral blood. The TCR originated in an adult man with Graves' ophthalmopathy. The DNA of the CDR3 is TGCGCCAGCAGCCCGGGTCCAGGGAGCTATGGCTACACCTTC. Residues: CASSPGPGSYGYTF. Complete variable domain (other parts from reference TRBV5-1 and TRBJ1-2): KAGVTQTPRYLIKTRGQQVTLSCSPISGHRSVSWYQQTPGQGLQFLFEYFSETQRNKGNFPGRFSGRQFSNSRSEMNVSTLELGDSALYLCASSPGPGSYGYTFGSGTRLTVV.